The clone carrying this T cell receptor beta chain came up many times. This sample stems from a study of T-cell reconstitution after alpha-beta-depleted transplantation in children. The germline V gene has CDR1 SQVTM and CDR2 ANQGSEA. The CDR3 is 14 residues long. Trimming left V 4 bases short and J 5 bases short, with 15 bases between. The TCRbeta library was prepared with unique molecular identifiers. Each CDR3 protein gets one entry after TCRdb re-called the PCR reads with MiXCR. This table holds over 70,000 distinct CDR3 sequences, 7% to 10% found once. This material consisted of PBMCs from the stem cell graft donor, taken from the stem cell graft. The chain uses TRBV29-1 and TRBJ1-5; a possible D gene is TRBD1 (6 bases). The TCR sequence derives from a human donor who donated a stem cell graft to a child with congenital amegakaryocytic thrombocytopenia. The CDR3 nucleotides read TGCAGCGTTGCCCCGGGGGGGCGCGATCAGCCCCAGCATTTT. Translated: CSVAPGGRDQPQHF. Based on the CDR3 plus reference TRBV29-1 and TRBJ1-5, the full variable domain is SAVISQKPSRDICQRGTSLTIQCQVDSQVTMMFWYRQQPGQSLTLIATANQGSEATYESGFVIDKFPISRPNLTFSTLTVSNMSPEDSSIYLCSVAPGGRDQPQHFGDGTRLSIL.